The entry below gives a single T cell receptor (beta chain) sequence along with its context. As yet, its antigen is unknown. PCR amplification relied on 60 Vbeta primers (plus 13 Jbeta primers). Clones were read by immunoSEQ multiplex PCR, and TCRdb kept only the in-frame ones, dropping some. The profile shows about 150,000 clones, 80% of them singletons. This sample is drawn from a study of cytomegalovirus exposure and HLA in healthy donors. Turning to the study itself: Out of 150 million to 200 million T cells, an earlier analysis found over 90 million unique TCR beta sequences in total.

Findings and limits, study-wide: In vitro data verified a few CMV-associated chains as specific for CMV antigens. In a later analysis, about 17,000 TCR beta sequences were associated with HLA alleles at 0.05 false discovery rate. Researchers reported in a later analysis that common viral pathogens appeared linked to several top clusters.

This clonotype originated in a woman in her 40s in good health and CMV-seropositive. Material: PBMCs.

CDR3 nucleotide sequence: TGTGCCTGGAGTGTAAAGCGGGATAAGTTCTTC. It codes for CAWSVKRDKFF. V usage is TRBV30 and J usage is TRBJ2-1; TRBD2 matches at 7 bases. The CDR3 runs 11 residues. Germline CDR1 GTSNPN, CDR2 SVGIG (reference sequence). The J segment lost 14 bases and the V segment lost 0 bases, leaving 4 bases of the junction unmatched.